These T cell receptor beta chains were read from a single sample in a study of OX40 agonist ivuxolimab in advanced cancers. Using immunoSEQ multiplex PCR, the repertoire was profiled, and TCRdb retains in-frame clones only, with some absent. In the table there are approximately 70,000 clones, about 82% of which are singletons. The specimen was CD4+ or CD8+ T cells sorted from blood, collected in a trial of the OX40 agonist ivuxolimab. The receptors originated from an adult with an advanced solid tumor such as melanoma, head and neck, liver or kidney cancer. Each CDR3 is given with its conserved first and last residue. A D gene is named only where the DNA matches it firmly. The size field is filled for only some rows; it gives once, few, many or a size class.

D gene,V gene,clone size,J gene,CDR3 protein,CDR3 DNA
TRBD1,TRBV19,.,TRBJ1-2,CASNPRTGGGGYTF,TGTGCCAGTAACCCTCGGACAGGGGGTGGCGGCTACACCTTC
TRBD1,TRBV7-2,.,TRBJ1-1,CASRTDREWTEAFF,TGTGCCAGCAGAACGGACAGGGAATGGACTGAAGCTTTCTTT
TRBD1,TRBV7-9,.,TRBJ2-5,CASSHRDRVETQYF,TGTGCCAGCAGCCACCGGGACAGGGTAGAGACCCAGTACTTC
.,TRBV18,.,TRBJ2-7,CASSPQRKDEQYF,TGTGCCAGCTCACCACAACGGAAGGACGAGCAGTACTTC
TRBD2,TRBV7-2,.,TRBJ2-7,CASSIRLAGAYEQYF,TGTGCCAGCAGCATTCGACTAGCGGGAGCTTACGAGCAGTACTTC
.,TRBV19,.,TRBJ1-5,CASSIWGPRNQPQHF,TGTGCCAGTAGTATTTGGGGGCCTCGCAATCAGCCCCAGCATTTT
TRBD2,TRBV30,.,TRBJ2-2,CAWSPRAGYTGELFF,TGTGCCTGGAGCCCCCGAGCGGGATACACCGGGGAGCTGTTTTTT
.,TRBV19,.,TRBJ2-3,CASSIAVGTTGGTDTQYF,TGTGCCAGTAGTATAGCAGTTGGCACTACCGGGGGCACAGATACGCAGTATTTT
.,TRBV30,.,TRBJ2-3,CAWSVGGRTDTQYF,TGTGCCTGGAGTGTTGGAGGGAGAACAGATACGCAGTATTTT
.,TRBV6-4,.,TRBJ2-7,CASSEPLPTGRRDYEQYF,TGTGCCAGCAGTGAACCCCTCCCGACAGGCCGGAGGGACTACGAGCAGTACTTC
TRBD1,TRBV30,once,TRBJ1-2,CAWSVAGGSNYGYTF,TGTGCCTGGAGTGTGGCAGGGGGCTCAAACTATGGCTACACCTTC
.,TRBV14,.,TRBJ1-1,CASSQNRLGTEAFF,TGTGCCAGCAGCCAAAATAGGTTGGGCACTGAAGCTTTCTTT
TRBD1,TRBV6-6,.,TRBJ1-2,CASSTRDRTNYGYTF,TGTGCCAGCAGTACCCGGGACAGGACTAACTATGGCTACACCTTC
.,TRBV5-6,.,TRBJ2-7,CASSLGGRPYEQYF,TGTGCCAGCAGCTTAGGGGGGAGGCCCTACGAGCAGTACTTC
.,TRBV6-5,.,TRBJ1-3,CASSYGGKGNTIYF,TGTGCCAGCAGTTACGGGGGGAAGGGAAACACCATATATTTT
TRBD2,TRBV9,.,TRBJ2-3,CASSSWGGTTDTQYF,TGTGCCAGCAGCTCCTGGGGGGGTACCACAGATACGCAGTATTTT
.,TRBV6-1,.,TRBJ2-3,CASSRRGADTQYF,TGTGCCAGCAGTCGTAGGGGCGCAGATACGCAGTATTTT
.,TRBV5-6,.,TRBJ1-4,CASSPREAHDEKLFF,TGTGCCAGCAGCCCAAGGGAGGCACATGATGAAAAACTGTTTTTT
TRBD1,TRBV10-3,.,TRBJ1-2,CAIRGQGDSNYGYTF,TGTGCCATCAGAGGACAGGGGGACTCTAACTATGGCTACACCTTC
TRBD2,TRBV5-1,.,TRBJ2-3,CASSSTSGGAHTQYF,TGCGCCAGCAGCTCTACTAGCGGGGGAGCCCATACGCAGTATTTT
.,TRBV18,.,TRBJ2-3,CASSPPETDTQYF,TGTGCCAGCTCACCACCGGAAACAGATACGCAGTATTTT
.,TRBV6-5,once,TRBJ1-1,CASSYREIEPLAFF,TGTGCCAGCAGTTACAGGGAAATAGAACCACTGGCTTTCTTT
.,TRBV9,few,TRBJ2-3,CASSVGDRIPDTQYF,TGTGCCAGCAGCGTAGGGGACCGAATTCCAGATACGCAGTATTTT
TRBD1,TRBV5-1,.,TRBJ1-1,CASSSSGTGGEITEAFF,TGCGCCAGCAGCTCCTCCGGGACAGGGGGCGAAATAACTGAAGCTTTCTTT
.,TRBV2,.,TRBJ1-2,CASSAGPNYGYTF,TGTGCCAGCTCCGCGGGACCGAACTATGGCTACACCTTC
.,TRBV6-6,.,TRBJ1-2,CASSLRTFSVGYTF,TGTGCCAGCAGCCTTAGGACCTTCTCTGTCGGCTACACCTTC
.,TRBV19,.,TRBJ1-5,CASSVGWVTVYSNQPQHF,TGTGCCAGTAGCGTGGGGTGGGTGACAGTTTATAGCAATCAGCCCCAGCATTTT
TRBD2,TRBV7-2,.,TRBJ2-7,CASSFGLAGVEQYF,TGTGCCAGCAGCTTCGGACTAGCGGGAGTCGAGCAGTACTTC
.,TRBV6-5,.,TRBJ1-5,CATRDTHSNQPQHF,TGTGCCACCCGGGACACCCATAGCAATCAGCCCCAGCATTTT
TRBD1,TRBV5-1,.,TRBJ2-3,CASSLRDRIISSTDTQYF,TGCGCCAGCAGCCTTCGGGACAGAATAATTTCTAGCACAGATACGCAGTATTTT
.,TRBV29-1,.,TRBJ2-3,CSVTRDLTQYF,TGCAGCGTCACCAGGGATTTAACGCAGTATTTT
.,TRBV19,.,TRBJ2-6,CASQPGHTTGANVLTF,TGTGCCAGCCAACCGGGACATACAACAGGGGCCAACGTCCTGACTTTC
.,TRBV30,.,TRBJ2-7,CAWSRGLIKGLSPYEQYF,TGTGCCTGGAGTCGAGGACTGATAAAGGGCCTAAGTCCCTACGAGCAGTACTTC
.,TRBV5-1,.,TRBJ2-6,CASKGDSGANVLTF,TGCGCCAGCAAAGGTGACTCTGGGGCCAACGTCCTGACTTTC
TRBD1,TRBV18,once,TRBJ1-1,CASSLTGAEKGNTEAFF,TGTGCCAGCTCACTCACAGGGGCGGAAAAGGGGAACACTGAAGCTTTCTTT
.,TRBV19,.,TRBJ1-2,CASSSTRGANYGYTF,TGTGCCAGTAGTAGCACGAGGGGGGCCAACTATGGCTACACCTTC
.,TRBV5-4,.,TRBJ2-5,CASSLGQLQETQYF,TGTGCCAGCAGCTTGGGACAGCTGCAAGAGACCCAGTACTTC
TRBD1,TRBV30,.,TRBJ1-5,CAWSPGTGGNQPQHF,TGTGCCTGGAGCCCAGGGACAGGGGGCAATCAGCCCCAGCATTTT
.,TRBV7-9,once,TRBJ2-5,CASSSILGETQYF,TGTGCCAGCAGCTCTATATTGGGGGAGACCCAGTACTTC
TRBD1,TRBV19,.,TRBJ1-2,CASSLDGQVKSYGYTF,TGTGCCAGTAGTTTGGATGGACAGGTCAAATCTTATGGCTACACCTTC
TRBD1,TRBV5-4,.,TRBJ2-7,CASSSRQGSNEQYF,TGTGCCAGCAGCTCAAGACAGGGAAGTAATGAGCAGTACTTC
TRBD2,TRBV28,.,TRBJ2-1,CASSSGAGGPAEQFF,TGTGCCAGCAGTTCGGGGGCGGGAGGGCCGGCTGAGCAGTTCTTC
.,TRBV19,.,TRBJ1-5,CASSYRRDVYSNQPQHF,TGTGCCAGTAGTTATCGACGGGACGTTTATAGCAATCAGCCCCAGCATTTT
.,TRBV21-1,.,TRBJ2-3,CASSKLKLGRTDTQYF,TGTGCCAGCAGCAAGTTGAAACTAGGACGCACAGATACGCAGTATTTT
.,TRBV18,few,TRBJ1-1,CASSRRGPEAFF,TGTGCCAGCTCACGGAGGGGCCCTGAAGCTTTCTTT
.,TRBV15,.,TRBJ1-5,CATSRYRGNQPQHF,TGTGCCACCAGCAGATACAGGGGCAATCAGCCCCAGCATTTT
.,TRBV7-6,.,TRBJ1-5,CASSPLRGNQPQHF,TGTGCCAGCAGCCCCCTTAGGGGCAATCAGCCCCAGCATTTT
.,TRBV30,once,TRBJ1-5,CAWSVQSNQPQHF,TGTGCCTGGAGTGTACAGAGCAATCAGCCCCAGCATTTT
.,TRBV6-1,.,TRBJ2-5,CASSSRASSPETQYF,TGTGCCAGCAGTTCGCGGGCCTCTTCGCCAGAGACCCAGTACTTC
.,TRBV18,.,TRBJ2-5,CASSLENGGETQYF,TGTGCCAGCTCACTCGAGAACGGCGGAGAGACCCAGTACTTC
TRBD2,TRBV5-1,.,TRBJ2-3,CASSLIPGLAGTDTQYF,TGCGCCAGCAGCCTTATACCGGGACTAGCGGGCACAGATACGCAGTATTTT
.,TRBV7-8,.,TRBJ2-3,CASSYDVEQYF,TGTGCCAGCAGTTATGATGTTGAGCAGTATTTT
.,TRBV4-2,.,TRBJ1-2,CASSPLADYGYTF,TGTGCCAGCAGCCCACTTGCAGACTATGGCTACACCTTC
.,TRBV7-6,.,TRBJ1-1,CASSFSKGGGGTEAFF,TGTGCCAGCAGCTTCAGTAAGGGGGGGGGCGGCACTGAAGCTTTCTTT
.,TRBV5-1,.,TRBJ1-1,CASSLEAGNLNTEAFF,TGCGCCAGCAGCTTGGAGGCAGGGAATCTGAACACTGAAGCTTTCTTT
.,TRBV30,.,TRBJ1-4,CAWSVRGTEKLFF,TGTGCCTGGAGTGTACGGGGGACTGAAAAACTGTTTTTT